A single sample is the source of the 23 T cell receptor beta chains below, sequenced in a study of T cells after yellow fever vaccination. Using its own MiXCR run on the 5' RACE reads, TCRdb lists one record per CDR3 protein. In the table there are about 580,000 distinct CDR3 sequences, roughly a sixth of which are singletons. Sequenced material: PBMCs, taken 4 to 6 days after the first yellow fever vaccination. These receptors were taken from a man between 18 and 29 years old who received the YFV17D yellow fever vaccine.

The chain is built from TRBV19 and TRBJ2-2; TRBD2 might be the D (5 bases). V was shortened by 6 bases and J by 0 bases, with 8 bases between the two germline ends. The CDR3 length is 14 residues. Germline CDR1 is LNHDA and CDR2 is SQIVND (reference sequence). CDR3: CASSGVANTGELFF. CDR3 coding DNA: TGTGCCAGTAGCGGGGTTGCGAACACCGGGGAGCTGTTTTTT.

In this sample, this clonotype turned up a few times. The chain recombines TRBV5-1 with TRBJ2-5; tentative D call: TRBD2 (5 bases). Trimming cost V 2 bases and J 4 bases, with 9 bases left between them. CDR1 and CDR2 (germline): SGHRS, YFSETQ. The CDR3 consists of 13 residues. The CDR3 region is CASSLGEGETQYF. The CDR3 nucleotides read TGCGCCAGCAGCTTAGGAGAGGGAGAGACCCAGTACTTC.

DNA for the CDR3: TGTGCCAGTAGTATCCTCTACAGACCTAGAGAGCAGTTCTTC. The encoded protein is CASSILYRPREQFF. V usage is TRBV19 and J usage is TRBJ2-1; unclear D gene. CDR3 length equals 14 residues. In germline, CDR1 is LNHDA, CDR2 SQIVND (reference sequence). Trimming pared 3 bases from V and 10 bases from J, leaving 16 bases between.

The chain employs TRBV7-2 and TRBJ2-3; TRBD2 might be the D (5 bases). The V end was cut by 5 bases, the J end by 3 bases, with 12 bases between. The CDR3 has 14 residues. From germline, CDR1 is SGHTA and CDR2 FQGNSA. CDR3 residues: CASSAGVGTDTQYF. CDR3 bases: TGTGCCAGCAGCGCCGGGGTAGGGACAGATACGCAGTATTTT.

The CDR3 nucleotides read TGTGCCGGCTATGGCTACACCTTC. Translated, it gives CAGYGYTF. This chain uses TRBV6-2 or TRBV6-3 with TRBJ1-2; D uncertain. In germline, CDR1 is MNHEY, CDR2 SVGEGT. The ends were cut back, 11 bases at V and 4 bases at J, with 2 bases in the middle. The CDR3 covers 8 residues.

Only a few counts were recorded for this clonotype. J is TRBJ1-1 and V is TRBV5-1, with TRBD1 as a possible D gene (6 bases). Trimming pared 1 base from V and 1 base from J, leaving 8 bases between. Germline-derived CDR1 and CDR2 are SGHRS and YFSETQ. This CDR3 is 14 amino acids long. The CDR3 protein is CASSLWGANTEAFF. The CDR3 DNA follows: TGCGCCAGCAGCTTGTGGGGGGCGAACACTGAAGCTTTCTTT.

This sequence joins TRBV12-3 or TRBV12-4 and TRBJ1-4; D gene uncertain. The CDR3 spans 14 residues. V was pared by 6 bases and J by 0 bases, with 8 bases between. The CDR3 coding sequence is TGTGCCAGCAGACCAGCCGCAACTAATGAAAAACTGTTTTTT. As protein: CASRPAATNEKLFF.

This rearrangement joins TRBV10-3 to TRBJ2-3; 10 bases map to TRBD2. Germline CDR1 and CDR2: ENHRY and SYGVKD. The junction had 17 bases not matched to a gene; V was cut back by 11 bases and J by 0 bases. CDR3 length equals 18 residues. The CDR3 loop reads CASMTPKLAGISTDTQYF. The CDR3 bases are TGTGCCTCCATGACCCCTAAACTAGCGGGGATAAGCACAGATACGCAGTATTTT.

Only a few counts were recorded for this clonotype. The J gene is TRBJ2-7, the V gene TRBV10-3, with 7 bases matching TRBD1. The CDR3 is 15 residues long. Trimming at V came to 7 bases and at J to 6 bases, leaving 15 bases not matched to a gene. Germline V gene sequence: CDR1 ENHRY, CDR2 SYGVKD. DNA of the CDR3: TGTGCCATCACCCAGGGGGAACAGGGGCGCAGCGAGCAGTACTTC. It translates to CAITQGEQGRSEQYF.

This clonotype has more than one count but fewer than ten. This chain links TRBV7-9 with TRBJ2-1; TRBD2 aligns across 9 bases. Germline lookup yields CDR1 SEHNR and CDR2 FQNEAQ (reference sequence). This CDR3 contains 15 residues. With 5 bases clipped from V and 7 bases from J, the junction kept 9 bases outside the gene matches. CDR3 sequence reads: CASSLRGLARNEQFF. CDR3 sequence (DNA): TGTGCCAGCAGCCTACGAGGACTAGCGAGGAATGAGCAGTTCTTC.

The CDR3 DNA sequence: TGTGCCAGCAGTTCTCAGCGAGAGAACACCGGGGAGCTGTTTTTT. Amino acids: CASSSQRENTGELFF. This chain uses TRBV27 with TRBJ2-2, with D unclear. CDR1 is MNHEY, CDR2 SMNVEV, per germline (reference sequence). CDR3 length equals 15 residues. The V end lost 4 bases, the J end lost 1 base, and 10 bases lay between the germline ends.

CDR3 sequence (DNA): TGTGCCAGCAGCTCCCGGACTAGCGGGGTGTTCTACAATGAGCAGTTCTTC. It encodes CASSSRTSGVFYNEQFF. This sequence joins TRBV7-6 and TRBJ2-1; 12 bases fit TRBD2. The germline V gene encodes CDR1 SGHVS and CDR2 FNYEAQ. V shed 4 bases and J 3 bases; nucleotides not matched to a gene: 7. This CDR3 spans 17 amino acids.

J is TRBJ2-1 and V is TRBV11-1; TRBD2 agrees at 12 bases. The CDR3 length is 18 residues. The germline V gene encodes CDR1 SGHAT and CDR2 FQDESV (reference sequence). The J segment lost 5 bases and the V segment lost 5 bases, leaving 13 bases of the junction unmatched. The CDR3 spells CASSPHPSTSGGDNEQFF. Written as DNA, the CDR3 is TGTGCCAGCAGCCCCCACCCTTCGACTAGCGGGGGAGACAATGAGCAGTTCTTC.

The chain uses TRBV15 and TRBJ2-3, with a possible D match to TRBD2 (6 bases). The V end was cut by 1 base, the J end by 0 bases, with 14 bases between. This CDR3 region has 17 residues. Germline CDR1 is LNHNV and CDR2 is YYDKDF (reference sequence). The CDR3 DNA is TGTGCCACCAGCAGAGGACTCCTAAGCGGGAGCACAGATACGCAGTATTTT. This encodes CATSRGLLSGSTDTQYF.

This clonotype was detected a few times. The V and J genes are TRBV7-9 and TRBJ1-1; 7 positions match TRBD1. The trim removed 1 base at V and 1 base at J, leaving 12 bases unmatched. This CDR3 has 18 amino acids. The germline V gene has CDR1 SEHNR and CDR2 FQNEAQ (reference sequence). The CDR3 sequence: CASSLGWGLTGTNTEAFF. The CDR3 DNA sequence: TGTGCCAGCAGCTTAGGTTGGGGCCTGACAGGGACGAACACTGAAGCTTTCTTT.

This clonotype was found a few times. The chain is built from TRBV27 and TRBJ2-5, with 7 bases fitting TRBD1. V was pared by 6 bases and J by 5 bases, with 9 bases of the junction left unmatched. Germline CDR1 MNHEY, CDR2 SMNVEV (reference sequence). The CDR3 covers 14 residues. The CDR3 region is CASRPQGNRETQYF. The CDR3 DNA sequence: TGTGCCAGCAGGCCACAGGGGAATCGGGAGACCCAGTACTTC.

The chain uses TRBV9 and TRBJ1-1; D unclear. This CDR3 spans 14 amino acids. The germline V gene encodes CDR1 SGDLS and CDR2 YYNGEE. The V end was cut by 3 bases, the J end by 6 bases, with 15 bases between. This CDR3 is CASSADSRASEAFF. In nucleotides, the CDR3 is TGTGCCAGCAGCGCCGACTCTCGGGCTTCTGAAGCTTTCTTT.

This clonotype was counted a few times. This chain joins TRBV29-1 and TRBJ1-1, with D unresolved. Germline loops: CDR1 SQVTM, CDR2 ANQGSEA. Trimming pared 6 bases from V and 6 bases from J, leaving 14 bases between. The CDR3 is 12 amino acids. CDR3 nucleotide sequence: TGCAGCGTGGTTGGTAACGGACCTGAAGCTTTCTTT. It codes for CSVVGNGPEAFF.

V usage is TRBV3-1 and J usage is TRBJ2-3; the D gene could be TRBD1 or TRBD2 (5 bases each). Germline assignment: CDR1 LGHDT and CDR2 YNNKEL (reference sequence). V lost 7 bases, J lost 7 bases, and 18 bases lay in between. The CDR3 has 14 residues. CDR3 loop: CASNHQGESNTQYF. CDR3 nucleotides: TGTGCCAGCAACCACCAAGGGGAGTCGAATACGCAGTATTTT.

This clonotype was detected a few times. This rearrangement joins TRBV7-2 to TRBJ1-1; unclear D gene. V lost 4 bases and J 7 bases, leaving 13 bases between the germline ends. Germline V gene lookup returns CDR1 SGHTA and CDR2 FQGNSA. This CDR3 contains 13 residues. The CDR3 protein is CASSSGMVLEAFF. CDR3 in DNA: TGTGCCAGCAGCTCCGGTATGGTCCTTGAAGCTTTCTTT.

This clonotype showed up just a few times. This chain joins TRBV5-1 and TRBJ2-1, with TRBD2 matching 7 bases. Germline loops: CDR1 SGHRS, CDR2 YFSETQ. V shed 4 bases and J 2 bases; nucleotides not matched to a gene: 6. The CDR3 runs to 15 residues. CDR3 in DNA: TGCGCCAGCAGCCCACTGCTAGCGGCCTACAATGAGCAGTTCTTC. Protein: CASSPLLAAYNEQFF.

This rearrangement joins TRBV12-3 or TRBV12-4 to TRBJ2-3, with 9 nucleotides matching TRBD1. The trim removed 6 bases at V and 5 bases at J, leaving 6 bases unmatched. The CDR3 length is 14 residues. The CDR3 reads CASRSGQGLDTQYF. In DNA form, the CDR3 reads TGTGCCAGCAGGTCGGGACAGGGATTAGATACGCAGTATTTT.

The CDR3 DNA reads as TGTGCCAGCTCACCAATCGGGGCTCACTACAATGAGCAGTTCTTC. This gives the protein CASSPIGAHYNEQFF. The chain couples TRBV18 to TRBJ2-1; either TRBD1 or TRBD2 may fit D (5 bases each). Germline V lookup: CDR1 KGHSH, CDR2 LQKENI. V lost 2 bases, J lost 3 bases, and 11 bases lay in between. CDR3 length: 15 residues.